This T cell receptor beta chain is from a study of blood T cells in healthy people across ages. The CDR3 extends over 14 amino acids. The germline gives CDR1 MNHEY, CDR2 SVGEGT. V lost 8 bases, J lost 0 bases, and 11 bases lay in between. The table lists this clonotype with a few counts. Its target is not known. Study-level points and caveats: Versus aged donors, long-lived donors had higher diversity and more naive CD4+ cells.

Each sample yielded at least 7 million isolated PBMCs. It was with a sample-barcoded 5' primer and a J-beta primer mix that a second PCR of about 6 to 12 cycles was run. Every cDNA molecule bore a tag from a template-switch adaptor containing 12 random nucleotides. TCRdb processed the 5' RACE reads anew with MiXCR; each CDR3 protein has one entry. This table holds 1.8 million or so distinct CDR3 sequences, about two fifths found once. The chain uses TRBV6-2 or TRBV6-3 and TRBJ2-1; D may match TRBD1 or TRBD2 (5 bases each). The sequence came from a human donor in good health. The source material was blood. This CDR3 is CASAPGGSYNEQFF. The CDR3 DNA follows: TGTGCCAGCGCCCCTGGGGGCTCCTACAATGAGCAGTTCTTC.